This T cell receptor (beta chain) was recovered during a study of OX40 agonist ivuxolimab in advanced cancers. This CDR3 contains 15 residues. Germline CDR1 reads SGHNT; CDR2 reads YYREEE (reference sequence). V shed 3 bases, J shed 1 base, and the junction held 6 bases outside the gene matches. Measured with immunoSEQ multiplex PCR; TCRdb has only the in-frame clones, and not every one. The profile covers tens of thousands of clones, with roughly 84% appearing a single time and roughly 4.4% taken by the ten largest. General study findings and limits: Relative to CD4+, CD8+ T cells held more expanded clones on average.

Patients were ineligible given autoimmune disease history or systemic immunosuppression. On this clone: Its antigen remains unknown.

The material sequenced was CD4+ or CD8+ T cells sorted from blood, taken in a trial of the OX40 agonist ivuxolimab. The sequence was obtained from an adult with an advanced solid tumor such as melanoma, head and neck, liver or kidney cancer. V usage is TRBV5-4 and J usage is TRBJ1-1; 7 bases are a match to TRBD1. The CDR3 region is CASSSRTGWNTEAFF. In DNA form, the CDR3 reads TGTGCCAGCAGCTCAAGGACAGGATGGAACACTGAAGCTTTCTTT.